The rows below give T cell receptor beta chains drawn from one sample of a study of TIL therapy for anti-PD-1-resistant metastatic lung cancer. Measured with immunoSEQ multiplex PCR; TCRdb has only the in-frame clones, and not every one. The repertoire holds about 60,000 clones, with 87% as singletons. The sequences come from blood, collected at baseline. Source of these receptors: a person between 25 and 79 years old with non-small cell lung cancer. Both conserved end residues are part of each CDR3. The D gene is left open where the match is weak. Rows give clone size only sometimes, using once, few, many, or a class for an expanded clone.

TRBJ1-2	-	-	TRBV19	TGTGCCAGTAGTTCAAAAGAGGGCTCCTATGGCTACACCTTC	CASSSKEGSYGYTF
TRBJ1-1	-	-	TRBV12-3/TRBV12-4	TGTGCCAGCAGTGACAGGTCGAAAGCTTTCTTT	CASSDRSKAFF
TRBJ2-1	-	-	TRBV5-4	TGTGCCAGCAGCATCCACTCAAACAATGAGCAGTTCTTC	CASSIHSNNEQFF
TRBJ2-1	-	-	TRBV6-6	TGTGCCAGCACCCGGGACTTGGGACCTGAGCAGTTCTTC	CASTRDLGPEQFF
TRBJ2-1	once	TRBD1	TRBV27	TGTGCCAGCAGTTTGACGTTACAGGGGGCACTCTACAATGAGCAGTTCTTC	CASSLTLQGALYNEQFF
TRBJ2-5	-	TRBD2	TRBV11-2	TGTGCCAGCAGCTCCCGGCCCGGGGGGGTCCAAGAGACCCAGTACTTC	CASSSRPGGVQETQYF
TRBJ2-5	-	-	TRBV27	TGTGCCAGCGGCCCCGGAGGGTGGGAGACCCAGTACTTC	CASGPGGWETQYF
TRBJ1-2	-	-	TRBV7-9	TGTGCCAGCAGCACACAGGTTAACTATGGCTACACCTTC	CASSTQVNYGYTF
TRBJ2-2	once	-	TRBV19	TGTGCCAGTAGTATACGGACAGATTCCCGGGAGCTGTTTTTT	CASSIRTDSRELFF
TRBJ2-5	-	-	TRBV27	TGTGCCAGCTATGACGGCCTCCGGGAGACCCAGTACTTC	CASYDGLRETQYF
TRBJ2-7	-	-	TRBV9	TGTGCCAGCAGCGTGGCTGGGGATTTCTACGAGCAGTACTTC	CASSVAGDFYEQYF
TRBJ1-6	once	TRBD1	TRBV27	TGTGCCAGCAGCCTTAGGACAGGGACAAATTCACCCCTCCACTTT	CASSLRTGTNSPLHF
TRBJ2-7	-	-	TRBV14	TGTGCCAGCAGCCAAGATCGGTACCTTTCCTCCTACGAGCAGTACTTC	CASSQDRYLSSYEQYF
TRBJ1-6	-	TRBD1	TRBV5-6	TGTGCCAGCAGCTCGGGACAGGCAAATTCACCCCTCCACTTT	CASSSGQANSPLHF
TRBJ2-7	-	-	TRBV27	TGTGCCAGCAGTTTAGGGAAAACCTACGAGCAGTACTTC	CASSLGKTYEQYF
TRBJ2-5	-	-	TRBV27	TGTGCCAGCCGCGGGAACAGTTGGTCGGAGACCCAGTACTTC	CASRGNSWSETQYF